This paragraph covers one T cell receptor beta chain sequence. Its antigen is still unknown. This specimen belongs to a study of OX40 agonist ivuxolimab in advanced cancers. Study context: Clinicians treated patients with ivuxolimab, an agonistic anti-OX40 (CD134) antibody. The study, taken as a whole, reports: People who partly responded at 0.1-3.0 mg/kg had some of the least clonal expansion seen. At 0.1 to 3.0 mg/kg and by week 6, CD4+ and CD8+ T cells in the blood had expanded clonally. Relative to CD4+ cells, CD8+ T cells on average had more expanded clones.

The CDR3 runs 15 residues. The V segment lost 0 bases and the J segment 8 bases; nucleotides outside the gene matches: 6. Germline CDR1 and CDR2: LGHNA and YSLEER. Profiling relied on immunoSEQ multiplex PCR, and the TCRdb table lists in-frame clones only, not all of them. Here the sample spans roughly 61,000 clones, 86% being singletons. This chain links TRBV4-3 with TRBJ1-4; 7 positions match TRBD1. The sequencing used CD4+ or CD8+ T cells sorted from blood, collected in a trial of the OX40 agonist ivuxolimab. The receptor was isolated from an adult with an advanced solid tumor such as melanoma, head and neck, liver or kidney cancer. The CDR3: CASSQDWSGGEKLFF. The CDR3 coding sequence is TGCGCCAGCAGCCAAGACTGGTCAGGGGGAGAAAAACTGTTTTTT.